These 23 T cell receptor beta chains were sequenced from one sample in a study of neurological immune-mediated disorders. TCRdb re-called the 5' RACE reads with MiXCR, one entry per CDR3 protein. The profile shows 84,000 or so distinct CDR3 sequences, 4.3% of them singletons. Described time point: longitudinal time-point 3. The sequencing sample was made of PBMCs. The receptors were sampled from a woman in her sixties with multiple sclerosis.

This clonotype was detected many times. The V and J genes are TRBV5-1 and TRBJ1-4; perhaps TRBD1 as D (6 bases). Germline-derived CDR1 and CDR2 are SGHRS and YFSETQ. There are 15 residues in the CDR3. Trimming left V 5 bases short and J 7 bases short, with 18 bases between. CDR3 loop: CASSHDLDSGEKLFF. DNA for the CDR3: TGCGCCAGCAGTCATGACCTGGACAGTGGTGAAAAACTGTTTTTT.

This clonotype has a count of ten or more. The chain employs TRBV20-1 and TRBJ1-4, with D tentatively TRBD1 (5 bases). Per the germline V gene, CDR1 is DFQATT and CDR2 is SNEGSKA (reference sequence). The CDR3 is 12 residues long. Trimming took 2 bases from V and 13 from J, leaving 14 bases between them. DNA for the CDR3: TGCAGTGCTAGACCCGGGGGGGATCCACTGTTTTTT. Its translation: CSARPGGDPLFF.

This clonotype has a count of ten or more. This chain uses TRBV20-1 with TRBJ2-3; 12 nucleotides align to TRBD1. With V trimmed by 0 bases and J by 5 bases, 15 bases remained unmatched. From germline, CDR1 is DFQATT and CDR2 SNEGSKA (reference sequence). This CDR3 region has 19 residues. The CDR3 DNA sequence: TGCAGTGCTAGAGATACCCTCCGGGACAGGGGGCATGTCTTAGATACGCAGTATTTT. Its protein is CSARDTLRDRGHVLDTQYF.

The table lists this clonotype with many counts. The chain couples TRBV5-1 to TRBJ2-5, with 12 bases lining up with TRBD2. The CDR3 length is 16 residues. V was pared by 3 bases and J by 2 bases, with 5 bases of the junction left unmatched. Germline assignment: CDR1 SGHRS and CDR2 YFSETQ. The CDR3 sequence is CASSSQLAGGQETQYF. The CDR3 DNA follows: TGCGCCAGCAGCTCACAGCTAGCGGGGGGGCAAGAGACCCAGTACTTC.

This clonotype was seen ten or more times. The rearrangement joins TRBV7-9 to TRBJ1-6; D gene ambiguous. The CDR3 contains 15 residues. Trimming removed 5 bases at V and 8 bases at J, with 16 bases between. Looked up from germline, CDR1 is SEHNR and CDR2 is FQNEAQ (reference sequence). CDR3 in DNA: TGTGCCAGCAGCCGAGGGCGGGCCGAGGATTCACCCCTCCACTTT. Amino acids: CASSRGRAEDSPLHF.

This clonotype was recorded many times. The chain combines TRBV3-1 with TRBJ2-2; the D gene could be TRBD1 or TRBD2 (5 bases each). This CDR3 region has 15 residues. Germline V lookup: CDR1 LGHDT, CDR2 YNNKEL (reference sequence). V lost 4 bases, J lost 2 bases, and 11 bases lay in between. The CDR3: CASSLGTGNTGELFF. CDR3 nucleotide sequence: TGTGCCAGCAGCCTCGGGACGGGAAACACCGGGGAGCTGTTTTTT.

Many counts were recorded for this clonotype. The rearrangement links TRBV10-3 to TRBJ2-7; 7 bases are shared with TRBD2. Trimming cost V 0 bases and J 2 bases; bases outside gene matches: 1. CDR1 and CDR2 (germline): ENHRY, SYGVKD. The CDR3 loop spans 14 amino acids. CDR3 DNA: TGTGCCATCAGTGAGTCCGGGGGGACCTACGAGCAGTACTTC. Protein: CAISESGGTYEQYF.

This clonotype was seen many times. This chain uses TRBV12-3 or TRBV12-4 with TRBJ2-1; D remains unclear. Trimming left V 6 bases short and J 10 bases short, with 10 bases between. The CDR3 contains 11 residues. Written as DNA, the CDR3 is TGTGCCAGCAGCCCTGCCTGGGAGCAGTTCTTC. Translation gives CASSPAWEQFF.

The table lists this clonotype with many counts. CDR3 nucleotides: TGTGCCAGCAGCTTAGCGCAGGGGCCTCAATATGGCTACACCTTC. It yields the protein CASSLAQGPQYGYTF. J is TRBJ1-2 and V is TRBV7-8, with D perhaps matching TRBD1 (6 bases). With 0 bases removed from V and 5 bases from J, the gap between germline ends came to 13 bases. Germline values: CDR1 SGHVS, CDR2 FQNEAQ. CDR3 length equals 15 residues. The full variable domain, rest sourced from reference TRBV7-8 and TRBJ1-2, is GAGVSQSPRYKVAKRGQDVALRCDPISGHVSLFWYQQALGQGPEFLTYFQNEAQLDKSGLPSDRFFAERPEGSVSTLKIQRTQQEDSAVYLCASSLAQGPQYGYTFGSGTRLTVV.

This clonotype occurred many times. The CDR3 coding sequence is TGTGCCAGCAGCCGCCGACCTTCGGCGGTTGAGACCCAGTACTTC. Protein product: CASSRRPSAVETQYF. The chain combines TRBV3-1 with TRBJ2-5, with D hard to call. The length of the CDR3 is 15 residues. The V end lost 4 bases, the J end lost 5 bases, and 17 bases lay between the germline ends. Germline CDR1 is LGHDT and CDR2 is YNNKEL (reference sequence).

This clonotype was seen repeatedly, ten times or more. V is TRBV6-5 and J is TRBJ1-2, with 12 bases that match TRBD1. The CDR3 is made up of 17 amino acids. Germline V gives CDR1 MNHEY, CDR2 SVGAGI. V gave up 2 bases and J gave up 3 bases; unmatched junction bases: 7. The DNA of the CDR3 is TGTGCCAGCAGTTACGGGACAGGGGGCACTCCCCACTATGGCTACACCTTC. It specifies CASSYGTGGTPHYGYTF.

At least ten counts were recorded for this clonotype. The chain combines TRBV20-1 with TRBJ2-7, with 11 bases matching TRBD2. The CDR3 has 14 amino acids. Germline CDR1 reads DFQATT; CDR2 reads SNEGSKA (reference sequence). The ends lost 5 bases at V and 6 bases at J; junction bases unmatched: 9. CDR3 protein: CSAASGGPGSEQYF. The CDR3 DNA reads as TGCAGTGCTGCTAGCGGGGGGCCCGGGAGCGAGCAGTACTTC.

This clonotype was detected many times. The chain combines TRBV5-1 with TRBJ2-7; no firm D call. The germline CDR1 and CDR2 sequences are SGHRS and YFSETQ. The germline V and J ends were trimmed by 4 bases and 0 bases, with 11 bases remaining between them. This CDR3 contains 14 residues. The CDR3 protein is CASSETVSSYEQYF. DNA for the CDR3: TGCGCCAGCAGCGAGACCGTAAGCTCCTACGAGCAGTACTTC. Full variable domain (rest looked up from reference TRBV5-1 and TRBJ2-7): KAGVTQTPRYLIKTRGQQVTLSCSPISGHRSVSWYQQTPGQGLQFLFEYFSETQRNKGNFPGRFSGRQFSNSRSEMNVSTLELGDSALYLCASSETVSSYEQYFGPGTRLTVT.

This clonotype has at least ten counts. The V gene is TRBV20-1, the J gene TRBJ1-1; D is uncertain. CDR1 is DFQATT, CDR2 SNEGSKA, per germline (reference sequence). The CDR3 extends over 13 amino acids. Trimming took off 0 bases at V and 7 bases at J, with 12 bases between the two ends. In nucleotides, the CDR3 is TGCAGTGCTAGAGATCCCCGGTTGATTGAAGCTTTCTTT. Protein product: CSARDPRLIEAFF.

This rearrangement joins TRBV6-6 to TRBJ2-7; 7 bases map to TRBD2. The ends lost 5 bases at V and 4 bases at J; junction bases unmatched: 5. The CDR3 extends over 13 amino acids. The germline gives CDR1 MNHNY, CDR2 SVGAGI (reference sequence). CDR3 residues: CASSGAGLYEQYF. In nucleotides, the CDR3 is TGTGCCAGCAGTGGGGCGGGACTATACGAGCAGTACTTC.

This clonotype has a count of ten or more. The chain uses TRBV29-1 and TRBJ1-1; 10 nucleotides agree with TRBD1. V lost 6 bases to trimming and J lost 7 bases; unmatched junction nucleotides: 11. CDR1 is SQVTM and CDR2 is ANQGSEA in the germline V gene. The CDR3 is 14 amino acids. CDR3 bases: TGCAGCGTGGACAACCGGGACAGGGGAATTGAAGCTTTCTTT. It specifies CSVDNRDRGIEAFF.

In its sample, this clonotype was seen many times. The CDR3 protein is CASSPPTPTETQYF. CDR3 coding DNA: TGTGCCAGCAGCCCCCCTACTCCTACCGAGACCCAGTACTTC. V gene TRBV7-9 combines with J gene TRBJ2-5; D remains unclear. Germline values: CDR1 SEHNR, CDR2 FQNEAQ (reference sequence). The CDR3 runs to 14 residues. The ends were cut back, 5 bases at V and 5 bases at J, with 15 bases in the middle.

This clonotype was recorded many times. The J gene is TRBJ2-1, the V gene TRBV20-1; D not certain. CDR1 is DFQATT and CDR2 is SNEGSKA in the germline V gene (reference sequence). This CDR3 region has 11 residues. The DNA of the CDR3 is TGCAGCATCCCTAGTGTCAATGAGCAGTTCTTC. This gives the protein CSIPSVNEQFF.

This clonotype appeared many times. The chain joins TRBV11-2 to TRBJ1-2, with no clear D. Germline V lookup: CDR1 SGHAT, CDR2 FQNNGV. Trimming removed 3 bases from V and 5 bases from J, with 10 bases in between. The CDR3 contains 13 residues. The chain's CDR3 is CASSFNGIYGYTF. DNA of the CDR3: TGTGCCAGCAGCTTTAACGGTATATATGGCTACACCTTC.

This clonotype appeared many times. The rearrangement joins TRBV7-2 to TRBJ2-2; TRBD1 aligns across 7 bases. V lost 6 bases and J lost 4; bases outside the gene matches: 8. Germline V gene sequence: CDR1 SGHTA, CDR2 FQGNSA. The CDR3 is 15 amino acids. CDR3 nucleotide sequence: TGTGCCAGCAGGCGACAGGGTCTTCGCACCGGGGAGCTGTTTTTT. This gives the protein CASRRQGLRTGELFF.

This clonotype occurred many times. The chain recombines TRBV5-1 with TRBJ2-2; 11 bases are shared with TRBD1. CDR3 length: 15 amino acids. CDR1 and CDR2 from the germline V gene are SGHRS and YFSETQ. J gave up 5 bases and V 6 bases, and 6 bases lay outside the gene matches. CDR3 nucleotides: TGCGCCAGCACGCCGGGGACAGGGGGAACCGGGGAGCTGTTTTTT. Protein: CASTPGTGGTGELFF.

In this sample, this clonotype turned up many times. The V and J genes are TRBV12-3 or TRBV12-4 and TRBJ1-5, with D hard to call. CDR3 length: 13 residues. V lost 1 base and J lost 4, with 5 bases in between. DNA of the CDR3: TGTGCCAGCAGTTTAGGGCGGAATCAGCCCCAGCATTTT. Translating it yields CASSLGRNQPQHF.

Ten or more counts support this clonotype. V is TRBV4-2 and J is TRBJ2-4; 10 bases are shared with TRBD2. Unmatched junction bases numbered 4, after V lost 0 bases and J lost 2 bases. The CDR3 spans 17 residues. CDR1 and CDR2 (germline): LGHNA, YNFKEQ. The chain's CDR3 is CASSQEASGGSKNIQYF. The CDR3 region has the DNA TGTGCCAGCAGCCAAGAGGCTAGCGGGGGTTCCAAAAACATTCAGTACTTC.